These T cell receptor beta chains were read from a single sample in a study of blood T cell repertoires in COVID-19. Profiled with immunoSEQ multiplex PCR; TCRdb holds only in-frame clones, not every one. Of about 200,000 clones listed, approximately 92% are singletons. The sequenced sample was peripheral blood. Receptors were obtained from a man aged 45 to 65 with acute or convalescent COVID-19. CDR3s include the opening cysteine and the closing phenylalanine or tryptophan. The D gene is left open where the match is weak. Clone size is shown for a subset of rows, as once, few, many or a class of expanded clone.

CDR3 length	V gene	D gene	J gene	clone size	CDR3 protein	CDR3 DNA
14	TRBV11-2	.	TRBJ1-4	once	CASSPTRGNEKLFF	TGTGCCAGCAGCCCGACTCGGGGAAATGAAAAACTGTTTTTT
10	TRBV20-1	.	TRBJ2-7	.	CSAGADEQYF	TGCAGTGCTGGAGCAGACGAGCAGTACTTC
12	TRBV12-3/TRBV12-4	.	TRBJ2-2	once	CASKTRDGELFF	TGTGCCAGCAAGACTAGAGACGGGGAGCTGTTTTTT
16	TRBV10-3	TRBD1	TRBJ1-6	.	CAISAQTGGTNSPLHF	TGTGCCATCAGTGCCCAGACAGGGGGAACGAATTCACCCCTCCACTTT
14	TRBV6-5	.	TRBJ1-6	.	CASSYSGMREPLHF	TGTGCCAGCAGTTATTCGGGGATGAGGGAGCCCCTCCACTTT
13	TRBV10-3	.	TRBJ2-3	.	CAILGTSTDTQYF	TGTGCCATACTAGGGACTAGCACAGATACGCAGTATTTT
19	TRBV30	.	TRBJ2-7	.	CAWSVGFLSRTVSSYEQYF	TGTGCCTGGAGTGTGGGTTTTTTATCTAGGACTGTGAGCTCCTACGAGCAGTACTTC
19	TRBV6-1	.	TRBJ2-3	.	CASSEYVYRTGIRSDTQYF	TGTGCCAGCAGTGAATACGTATACCGGACCGGGATAAGGTCAGATACGCAGTATTTT
14	TRBV12-5	TRBD2	TRBJ2-1	.	CASAQAGLYNEQFF	TGTGCTAGTGCACAAGCGGGATTATACAATGAGCAGTTCTTC
14	TRBV25-1	.	TRBJ1-2	few	CASSEFGPNYGYTF	TGTGCCAGCAGTGAATTTGGCCCCAACTATGGCTACACCTTC
16	TRBV19	.	TRBJ1-6	.	CASSPGQSRRASPLHF	TGTGCCAGTAGCCCCGGACAGAGCCGTAGGGCGTCACCCCTCCACTTT
18	TRBV19	TRBD2	TRBJ2-5	.	CASSIDALAGGHQETQYF	TGTGCCAGTAGTATAGATGCCCTAGCGGGGGGACACCAAGAGACCCAGTACTTC
14	TRBV5-1	.	TRBJ2-3	.	CASSRTQLADTQYF	TGCGCCAGCAGCCGGACACAGCTTGCAGATACGCAGTATTTT
16	TRBV9	.	TRBJ2-2	.	CASSVGSGTNTGELFF	TGTGCCAGCAGCGTAGGTTCAGGGACGAACACCGGGGAGCTGTTTTTT
14	TRBV28	TRBD1	TRBJ2-7	.	CASRGQGSSYEQYF	TGTGCCAGCAGAGGACAGGGGAGCTCCTACGAGCAGTACTTC
19	TRBV28	TRBD2	TRBJ2-6	.	CASRKTPSGGRSGANVLTF	TGTGCCAGCAGGAAGACTCCTAGCGGGGGGCGTTCGGGGGCCAACGTCCTGACTTTC
15	TRBV19	TRBD1	TRBJ1-5	.	CASSTRTGSNQPQHF	TGTGCCAGTAGTACCAGGACAGGAAGCAATCAGCCCCAGCATTTT
13	TRBV6-5	.	TRBJ1-5	.	CASKGVGNQPQHF	TGTGCCAGCAAAGGGGTCGGTAATCAGCCCCAGCATTTT
13	TRBV6-2/TRBV6-3	.	TRBJ1-1	.	CASSSQVFTEAFF	TGTGCCAGCAGCTCACAGGTTTTTACTGAAGCTTTCTTT
15	TRBV28	TRBD1	TRBJ1-5	.	CASSWGDRINQPQHF	TGTGCCAGCAGCTGGGGGGACAGAATAAACCAGCCCCAGCATTTT
16	TRBV11-3	.	TRBJ1-1	.	CASSPIGTGGGTEAFF	TGTGCCAGCAGCCCTATAGGTACGGGGGGCGGGACTGAAGCTTTCTTT
14	TRBV6-6	.	TRBJ1-3	.	CASTPGQGIHTIYF	TGTGCCAGCACCCCGGGGCAGGGGATTCACACCATATATTTT
14	TRBV4-1	.	TRBJ2-2	.	CASSRGPDTGELFF	TGCGCCAGCAGCCGCGGGCCAGACACCGGGGAGCTGTTTTTT
13	TRBV19	TRBD1	TRBJ2-1	.	CASKTGLLDEQFF	TGTGCCAGTAAGACAGGGCTCTTGGATGAGCAGTTCTTC
15	TRBV11-2	.	TRBJ1-6	.	CASSLDPGANSPLHF	TGTGCCAGCAGCTTAGACCCAGGGGCAAATTCACCCCTCCACTTT
16	TRBV6-2/TRBV6-3	TRBD2	TRBJ2-1	.	CASSKHGGGAYNEQFF	TGTGCCAGCAGCAAACATGGCGGGGGGGCCTACAATGAGCAGTTCTTC
15	TRBV6-5	.	TRBJ1-2	.	CASSYLGTSNYGYTF	TGTGCCAGCAGTTACTTGGGCACATCTAACTATGGCTACACCTTC
13	TRBV19	.	TRBJ1-3	.	CACSWGLGNTIYF	TGTGCCTGCTCTTGGGGGCTGGGAAACACCATATATTTT
19	TRBV11-2	TRBD2	TRBJ2-7	once	CASSLGRGTSGRGVGEQYF	TGTGCCAGCAGCTTAGGCCGAGGGACTAGCGGGAGAGGGGTAGGAGAGCAGTACTTC
15	TRBV6-4	.	TRBJ2-7	.	CASSVILSGPYEQYF	TGTGCCAGCAGCGTCATCCTCAGCGGGCCATACGAGCAGTACTTC
14	TRBV15	.	TRBJ1-5	.	CATSRANSNQPQHF	TGTGCCACCAGCAGAGCCAATAGCAATCAGCCCCAGCATTTT
13	TRBV3-1/TRBV3-2	TRBD1	TRBJ1-2	.	CASSHGQDYGYTF	TGTGCCAGCAGCCACGGACAGGACTATGGCTACACCTTC
14	TRBV28	TRBD1	TRBJ1-2	.	CASSGQGGYYGYTF	TGTGCCAGCAGCGGACAGGGGGGTTACTATGGCTACACCTTC
13	TRBV24-1	.	TRBJ1-4	.	CATSGGRNEKLFF	TGTGCCACCAGTGGCGGCCGTAATGAAAAACTGTTTTTT
15	TRBV2	TRBD1	TRBJ2-3	.	CASQVTGVTTDTQYF	TGTGCCAGCCAAGTGACAGGGGTAACCACAGATACGCAGTATTTT
14	TRBV11-2	TRBD1	TRBJ1-1	.	CASRRGQGVTEAFF	TGTGCCAGCAGGAGGGGACAGGGAGTCACTGAAGCTTTCTTT
17	TRBV6-6	TRBD1	TRBJ1-1	.	CASSPVGTEGMNTEAFF	TGTGCCAGCAGTCCCGTGGGGACAGAGGGAATGAACACTGAAGCTTTCTTT
16	TRBV11-1	.	TRBJ2-2	.	CASSLRQGGNTGELFF	TGTGCCAGCAGCTTAAGGCAGGGTGGGAACACCGGGGAGCTGTTTTTT
13	TRBV19	.	TRBJ1-5	.	CASSLGSDQPQHF	TGTGCCAGTAGTCTAGGGTCGGATCAGCCCCAGCATTTT
13	TRBV2	.	TRBJ1-4	.	CASTRTEGEKLFF	TGTGCCAGCACCCGGACGGAGGGGGAAAAACTGTTTTTT
14	TRBV10-3	.	TRBJ1-5	.	CAISESGGNQPQHF	TGTGCCATCAGTGAGTCAGGGGGAAATCAGCCCCAGCATTTT
13	TRBV27	TRBD1	TRBJ1-1	.	CASSLSKTGDAFF	TGTGCCAGCAGTTTATCTAAAACAGGGGACGCTTTCTTT